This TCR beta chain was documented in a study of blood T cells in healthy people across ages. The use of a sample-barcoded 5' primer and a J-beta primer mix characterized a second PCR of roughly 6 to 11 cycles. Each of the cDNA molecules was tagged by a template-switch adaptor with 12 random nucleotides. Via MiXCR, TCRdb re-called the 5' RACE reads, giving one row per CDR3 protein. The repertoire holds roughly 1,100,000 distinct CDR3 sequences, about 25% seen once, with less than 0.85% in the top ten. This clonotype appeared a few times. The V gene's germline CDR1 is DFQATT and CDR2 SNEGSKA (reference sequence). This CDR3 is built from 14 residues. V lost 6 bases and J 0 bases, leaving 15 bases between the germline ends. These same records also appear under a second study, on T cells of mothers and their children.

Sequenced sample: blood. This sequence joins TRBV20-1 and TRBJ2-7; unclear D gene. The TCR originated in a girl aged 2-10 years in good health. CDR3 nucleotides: TGCAGTGCCCCCATTAGGGCCAGCTCCTACGAGCAGTACTTC. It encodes CSAPIRASSYEQYF.